Below, 11 T cell receptor beta chains from the same sample are listed, as sequenced in a study of CD8 T cells in acute hepatitis C reinfection (dated by TCRdb to about 2021). The library relied on the immunoSEQ multiplex PCR assay. What TCRdb holds here is the immuneACCESS table cut down to in-frame rearrangements. Part of the clones is not present; checked against another copy, under half of the missing clones reflect an unresolved V gene, and the others are unexplained. Counted in this sample were tens of thousands of clones; around nine tenths of them appeared once. Less than 0.6% of the sample goes to the ten largest clones. Per the publication, the time point label means: naive CD8 control sorted from an acute-time-point sample. The sequenced material came from naive CD8+ T cells from PBMCs. This sample's cell subset or site label indicates: sorted total naive CD45RO-negative CD8+ T cells. Source of these receptors: a man between 25 and 39 years old with chronic hepatitis C.

This clone has more than one count but fewer than ten. V usage is TRBV7-9 and J usage is TRBJ1-1; 7 bases line up with TRBD1. J gave up 8 bases and V 6 bases, and 9 bases lay outside the gene matches. From germline, CDR1 is SEHNR and CDR2 FQNEAQ (reference sequence). The CDR3 length is 13 residues. CDR3 loop: CASRQGQLQEAFF. CDR3 coding DNA: TGTGCCAGCAGACAGGGACAGCTCCAAGAAGCTTTCTTT.

V usage is TRBV7-9 and J usage is TRBJ2-7; D possibly matches TRBD1 or TRBD2 (6 bases each). The germline CDR1 and CDR2 sequences are SEHNR and FQNEAQ (reference sequence). V lost 8 bases to trimming and J lost 2 bases, with 22 bases between them. The CDR3 covers 16 residues. The CDR3 DNA sequence: TGTGCCAGCGGCCGGACCGGGGGCAGGGAAACCTACGAGCAGTACTTC. Translating gives CASGRTGGRETYEQYF. Filled out from reference TRBV7-9 and TRBJ2-7, the complete variable domain reads DTGVSQNPRHKITKRGQNVTFRCDPISEHNRLYWYRQTLGQGPEFLTYFQNEAQLEKSRLLSDRFSAERPKGSFSTLEIQRTEQGDSAMYLCASGRTGGRETYEQYFGPGTRLTVT.

The chain combines TRBV6-1 with TRBJ1-1; 7 bases are shared with TRBD1. Germline V gives CDR1 MNHNS, CDR2 SASEGT. This CDR3 comprises 12 residues. V shed 4 bases, J shed 11 bases, and the junction held 7 bases outside the gene matches. CDR3 bases: TGTGCCAGCAGTGTAGGGACAGCGGACGCTTTCTTT. It translates to CASSVGTADAFF.

The V call is TRBV7-9, the J call TRBJ2-3; perhaps D is TRBD1 or TRBD2 (5 bases each). The V gene lost 1 base and the J gene lost 12 bases, with 11 bases spanning the gap. The CDR3 is made up of 12 amino acids. Looked up from germline, CDR1 is SEHNR and CDR2 is FQNEAQ (reference sequence). Here the CDR3 reads CASSLGDGAQYF. CDR3 bases: TGTGCCAGCAGCTTAGGGGACGGGGCTCAGTATTTT. The entire variable domain, with the rest obtained from reference TRBV7-9 and TRBJ2-3, is as follows: DTGVSQNPRHKITKRGQNVTFRCDPISEHNRLYWYRQTLGQGPEFLTYFQNEAQLEKSRLLSDRFSAERPKGSFSTLEIQRTEQGDSAMYLCASSLGDGAQYFGPGTRLTVL.

This clone has just a few counts. The gene calls are TRBV6-5 and TRBJ1-1; weak D call: TRBD1 (6 bases). V was trimmed by 5 bases and J by 4 bases, leaving 14 bases between them. The germline V gene has CDR1 MNHEY and CDR2 SVGAGI. This CDR3 has 14 residues. The CDR3 sequence is CASSIQGMTTEAFF. The CDR3 DNA reads as TGTGCCAGCAGTATCCAGGGGATGACCACTGAAGCTTTCTTT.

This chain connects TRBV9 to TRBJ2-7, with D maybe TRBD1 (5 bases). Trimming cost V 3 bases and J 7 bases, with 20 bases left between them. CDR3 length equals 15 residues. CDR1 and CDR2 from the germline V gene are SGDLS and YYNGEE. CDR3 sequence reads: CASSEGRRQLEEQYF. The CDR3 coding sequence is TGTGCCAGCAGCGAGGGTAGGCGACAGCTCGAGGAGCAGTACTTC.

This clone was detected only a few times. The rearrangement links TRBV4-1 to TRBJ2-5; no definite D call. Trimming left V 0 bases short and J 5 bases short, with 4 bases between. The CDR3 consists of 12 residues. CDR1 MGHRA and CDR2 YSYEKL come from the germline V gene. The DNA of the CDR3 is TGCGCCAGCAGCCAAGAGGACGAGACCCAGTACTTC. Its protein is CASSQEDETQYF.

The J gene is TRBJ2-7, the V gene TRBV5-4, with 7 nucleotides matching TRBD2. V lost 6 bases, J lost 1 base, and 4 bases stayed unmatched. This CDR3 is 13 amino acids long. Germline assignment: CDR1 SGHNT and CDR2 YYREEE (reference sequence). The CDR3 loop is CASKWGGSYEQYF. The CDR3 region has the DNA TGTGCCAGCAAATGGGGGGGATCCTACGAGCAGTACTTC.

This chain connects TRBV6-5 to TRBJ2-7, with 9 bases matching TRBD1. The ends lost 0 bases at V and 3 bases at J; junction bases unmatched: 0. The CDR3 has 14 amino acids. CDR1 MNHEY and CDR2 SVGAGI come from the germline V gene. The CDR3 loop reads CASSYSGQGYEQYF. Written as DNA, the CDR3 is TGTGCCAGCAGTTACTCGGGACAGGGCTACGAGCAGTACTTC.

The V call is TRBV11-2, the J call TRBJ2-3; 7 bases fit TRBD1. This CDR3 has 15 amino acids. V dropped 5 bases and J dropped 1; count of bases not matched to a gene: 6. Germline assignment: CDR1 SGHAT and CDR2 FQNNGV. The CDR3 DNA sequence: TGTGCCAGCAGCCCCCGGACAGGTGGCACAGATACGCAGTATTTT. It codes for CASSPRTGGTDTQYF.

This chain uses TRBV5-6 with TRBJ1-5, with D hard to call. Germline CDR1 SGHDT, CDR2 YYEEEE. The CDR3 totals 12 residues. The V end lost 0 bases, the J end lost 4 bases, and 2 bases lay between the germline ends. The DNA of the CDR3 is TGTGCCAGCAGCTTGGATAATCAGCCCCAGCATTTT. The encoded protein is CASSLDNQPQHF.